A single sample is the source of the 2 T cell receptor beta chains below, sequenced in a study of blood T cell repertoires in COVID-19. The assay was immunoSEQ multiplex PCR, and TCRdb's table has in-frame clones only and misses some. This repertoire shows under 15,000 clones, roughly 70% found once; its top ten account for approximately 6%. Material: peripheral blood. The receptors stem from a man between 60 and 75 years old with COVID-19, enrolled during active disease.

This clone was counted between two and nine times. The gene calls are TRBV19 and TRBJ2-7, with 8 bases lining up with TRBD2. The V gene end was trimmed by 4 bases and the J gene end by 0 bases; junction bases not matched to a gene: 5. Germline CDR1 reads LNHDA; CDR2 reads SQIVND (reference sequence). The CDR3 length is 15 residues. The CDR3 reads CASSRTGTSSYEQYF. The DNA of the CDR3 is TGTGCCAGTAGTAGAACCGGGACTAGCTCCTACGAGCAGTACTTC.

The V gene is TRBV11-2, the J gene TRBJ2-1; D is undetermined. CDR1 SGHAT and CDR2 FQNNGV come from the germline V gene. V lost 1 base and J 2 bases, leaving 6 bases between the germline ends. The CDR3 is 14 amino acids. CDR3 sequence reads: CASSLASAYNEQFF. In nucleotides, the CDR3 is TGTGCCAGCAGCTTAGCAAGCGCCTACAATGAGCAGTTCTTC.